This T cell receptor (beta chain) was observed in a study of shared clonotypes between healthy human individuals. General study points: Rarefaction curves obtained for sorted subsets showed sequencing incomplete despite large depth. The study sampled only blood, and tissue repertoires likely differ. Clonotypes shared by all four donors outscored non-shared clonotypes in generation probability.

Selected positively for CCR7 and CD45RO-negative, naive CD8 cells excluded terminally differentiated effector memory CD45RA+ cells. Concerning this clone itself: Its antigen is currently unknown. This CDR3 is also generated by other DNA sequences in the sample.

Trimming took 4 bases from V and 1 from J, leaving 3 bases between them. The V gene's germline CDR1 is SGHDT and CDR2 YYEEEE. The CDR3 sequence is 11 residues long. Per sorted-subset replicate PCR, input was approximately 180 ng DNA, representing around 29,000 T cell genomes. Assay used: immunoSEQ multiplex PCR; TCRdb lists only in-frame clones, some missing. The sample carries 2 million to 2.5 million clones, about 95% recorded once. The source is a man aged 18 to 30 in good health. The V gene is TRBV5-6, the J gene TRBJ2-7; D is ambiguous. Sequencing used naive CD8+ T cells sorted from blood. In nucleotides, the CDR3 is TGTGCCAGCAGCAATTCCTACGAGCAGTACTTC. Its translation: CASSNSYEQYF. Drawing the rest from reference TRBV5-6 and TRBJ2-7, the complete variable domain is DAGVTQSPTHLIKTRGQQVTLRCSPKSGHDTVSWYQQALGQGPQFIFQYYEEEERQRGNFPDRFSGHQFPNYSSELNVNALLLGDSALYLCASSNSYEQYFGPGTRLTVT.